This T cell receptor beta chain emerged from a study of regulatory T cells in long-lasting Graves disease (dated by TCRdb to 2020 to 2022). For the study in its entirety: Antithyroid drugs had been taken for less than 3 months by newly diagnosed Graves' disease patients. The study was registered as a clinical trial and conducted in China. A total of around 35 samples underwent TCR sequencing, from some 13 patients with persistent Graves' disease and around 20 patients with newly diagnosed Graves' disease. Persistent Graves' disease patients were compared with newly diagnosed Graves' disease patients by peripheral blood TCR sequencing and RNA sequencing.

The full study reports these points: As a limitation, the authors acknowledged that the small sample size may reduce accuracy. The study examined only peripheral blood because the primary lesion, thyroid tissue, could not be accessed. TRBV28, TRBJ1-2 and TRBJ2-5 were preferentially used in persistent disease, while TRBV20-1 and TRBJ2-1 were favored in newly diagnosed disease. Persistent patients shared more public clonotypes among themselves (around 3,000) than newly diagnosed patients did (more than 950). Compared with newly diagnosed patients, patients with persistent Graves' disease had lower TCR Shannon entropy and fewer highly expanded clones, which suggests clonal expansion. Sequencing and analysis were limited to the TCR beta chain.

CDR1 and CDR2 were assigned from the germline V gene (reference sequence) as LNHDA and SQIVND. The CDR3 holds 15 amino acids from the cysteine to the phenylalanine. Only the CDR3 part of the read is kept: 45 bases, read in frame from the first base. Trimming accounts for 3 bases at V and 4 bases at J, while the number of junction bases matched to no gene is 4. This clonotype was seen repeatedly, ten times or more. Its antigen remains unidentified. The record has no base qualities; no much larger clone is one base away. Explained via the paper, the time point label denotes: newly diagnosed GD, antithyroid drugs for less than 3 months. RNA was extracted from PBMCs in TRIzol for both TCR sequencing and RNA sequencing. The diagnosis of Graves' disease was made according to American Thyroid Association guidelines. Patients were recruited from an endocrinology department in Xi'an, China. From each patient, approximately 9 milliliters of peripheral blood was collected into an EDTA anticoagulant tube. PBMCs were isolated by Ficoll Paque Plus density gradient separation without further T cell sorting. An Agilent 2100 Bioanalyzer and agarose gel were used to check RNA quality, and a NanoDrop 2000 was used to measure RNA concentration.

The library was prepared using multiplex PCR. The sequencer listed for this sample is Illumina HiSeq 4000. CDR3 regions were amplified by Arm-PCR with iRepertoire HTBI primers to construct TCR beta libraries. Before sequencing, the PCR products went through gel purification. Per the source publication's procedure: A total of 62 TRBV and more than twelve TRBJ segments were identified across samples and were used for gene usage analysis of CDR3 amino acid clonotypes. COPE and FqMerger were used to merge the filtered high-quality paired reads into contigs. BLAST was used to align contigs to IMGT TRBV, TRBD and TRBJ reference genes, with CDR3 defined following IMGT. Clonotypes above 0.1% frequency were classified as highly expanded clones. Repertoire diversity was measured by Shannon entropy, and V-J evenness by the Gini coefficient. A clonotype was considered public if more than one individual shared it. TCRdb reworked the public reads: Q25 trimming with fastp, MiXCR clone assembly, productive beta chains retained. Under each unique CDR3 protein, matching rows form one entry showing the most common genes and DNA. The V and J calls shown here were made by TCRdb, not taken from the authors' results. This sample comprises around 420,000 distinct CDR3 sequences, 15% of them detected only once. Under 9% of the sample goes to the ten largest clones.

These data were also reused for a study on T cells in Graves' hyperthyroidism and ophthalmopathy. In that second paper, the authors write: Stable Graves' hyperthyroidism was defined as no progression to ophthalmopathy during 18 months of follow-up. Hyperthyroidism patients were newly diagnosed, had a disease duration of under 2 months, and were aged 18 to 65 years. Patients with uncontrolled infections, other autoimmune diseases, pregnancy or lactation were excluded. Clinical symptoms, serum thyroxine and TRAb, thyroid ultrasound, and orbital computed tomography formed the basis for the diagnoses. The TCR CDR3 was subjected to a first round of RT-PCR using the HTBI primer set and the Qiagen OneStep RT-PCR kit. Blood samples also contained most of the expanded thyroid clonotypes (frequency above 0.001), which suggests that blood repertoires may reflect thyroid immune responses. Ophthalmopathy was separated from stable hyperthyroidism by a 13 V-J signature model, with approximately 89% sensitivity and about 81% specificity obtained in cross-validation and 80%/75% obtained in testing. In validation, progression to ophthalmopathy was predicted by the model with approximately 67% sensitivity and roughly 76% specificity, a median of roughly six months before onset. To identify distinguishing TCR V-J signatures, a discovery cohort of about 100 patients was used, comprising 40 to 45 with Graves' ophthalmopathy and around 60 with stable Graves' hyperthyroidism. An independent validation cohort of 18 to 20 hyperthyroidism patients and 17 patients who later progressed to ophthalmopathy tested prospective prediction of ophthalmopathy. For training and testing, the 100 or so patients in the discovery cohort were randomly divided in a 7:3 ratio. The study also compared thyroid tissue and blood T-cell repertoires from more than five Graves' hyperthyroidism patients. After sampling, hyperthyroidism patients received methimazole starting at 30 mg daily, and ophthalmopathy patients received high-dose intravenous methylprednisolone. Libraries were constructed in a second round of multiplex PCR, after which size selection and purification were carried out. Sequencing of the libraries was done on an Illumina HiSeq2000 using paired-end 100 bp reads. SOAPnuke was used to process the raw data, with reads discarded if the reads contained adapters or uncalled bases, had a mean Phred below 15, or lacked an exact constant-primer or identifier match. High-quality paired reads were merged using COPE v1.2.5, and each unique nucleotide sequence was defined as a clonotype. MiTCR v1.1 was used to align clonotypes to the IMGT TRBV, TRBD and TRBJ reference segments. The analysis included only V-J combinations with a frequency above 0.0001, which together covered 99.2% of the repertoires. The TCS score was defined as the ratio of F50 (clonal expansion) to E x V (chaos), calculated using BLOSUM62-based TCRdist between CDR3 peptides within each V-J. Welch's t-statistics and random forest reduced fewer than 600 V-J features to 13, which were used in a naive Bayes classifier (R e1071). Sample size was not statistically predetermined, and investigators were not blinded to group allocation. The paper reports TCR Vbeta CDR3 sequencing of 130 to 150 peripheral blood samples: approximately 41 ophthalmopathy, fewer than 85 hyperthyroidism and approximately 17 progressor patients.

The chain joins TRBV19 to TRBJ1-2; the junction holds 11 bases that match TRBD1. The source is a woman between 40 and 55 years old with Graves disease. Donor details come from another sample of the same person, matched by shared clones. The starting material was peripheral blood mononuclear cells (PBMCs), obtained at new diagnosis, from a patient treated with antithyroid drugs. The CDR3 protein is CASSMRTGGFYGYTF. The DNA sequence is TGTGCCAGTAGTATGCGGACAGGGGGCTTCTATGGCTACACCTTC.